This T cell receptor (beta chain) was recovered during a study of T cell changes during pregnancy in multiple sclerosis. Sequencing was performed with immunoSEQ multiplex PCR; in TCRdb, only in-frame clones are kept and a portion is missing. The sample records about 40,000 clones, about 91% being singletons. CDR3 size: 12 residues. V was trimmed by 2 bases and J by 9 bases, leaving 10 bases between them. CDR1 is MDHEN and CDR2 is SYDVKM in the germline V gene. The source of this sequence is a female donor with multiple sclerosis, enrolled in a pregnancy study. Sequencing used CD4+ T cells from peripheral blood mononuclear cells, obtained in the first trimester of pregnancy. V is TRBV28 and J is TRBJ1-2, with D uncertain. CDR3 in amino acids: CASSLPGLSYTF. The CDR3 DNA is TGTGCCAGCAGTTTACCGGGTTTGAGCTACACCTTC.